Following are 22 T cell receptor beta chains from one sample sequenced in a study of CD8 T cells in ankylosing spondylitis. Via MiXCR, TCRdb re-called the 5' RACE reads, giving one row per CDR3 protein. Of some 140,000 distinct CDR3 sequences listed, 7% to 8% were seen once; the top ten hold around an eighth. The specimen sequenced was blood, either unsorted or a sorted T cell fraction (not recorded which). These receptors came from a female donor with ankylosing spondylitis or in good health (not recorded which).

This clonotype was seen ten or more times. The J gene is TRBJ2-3, the V gene TRBV5-1, with TRBD2 as a possible D gene (6 bases). V was pared by 6 bases and J by 5 bases, with 19 bases between. The CDR3 covers 15 residues. Germline V gives CDR1 SGHRS, CDR2 YFSETQ. The CDR3 region is CASTLLGTQGDTQYF. As DNA, the CDR3 is TGCGCCAGCACCCTCCTGGGGACTCAAGGAGATACGCAGTATTTT.

This clonotype was counted at least ten times. This chain connects TRBV4-3 to TRBJ1-2; D is ambiguous. The CDR3 runs to 15 residues. Germline V gene lookup returns CDR1 LGHNA and CDR2 YSLEER. V dropped 0 bases and J dropped 7 bases, with 15 bases sitting between them. The CDR3 region is CASSQESVRTSGYTF. Written as DNA, the CDR3 is TGCGCCAGCAGCCAAGAGAGCGTTCGTACAAGTGGCTACACCTTC.

At least ten counts were recorded for this clonotype. V gene TRBV4-3 combines with J gene TRBJ1-1, with TRBD1 matching 8 bases. Trimming removed 1 base from V and 3 bases from J; junction bases left unmatched: 7. CDR3 length equals 16 residues. CDR1 and CDR2 (germline): LGHNA, YSLEER. CDR3 sequence reads: CASSQGQGAVDTEAFF. Written as DNA, the CDR3 is TGCGCCAGCAGCCAAGGGCAGGGGGCAGTGGACACTGAAGCTTTCTTT.

This clonotype has ten or more counts. The V and J genes are TRBV18 and TRBJ1-2; D gene ambiguous. The ends were cut back, 1 base at V and 4 bases at J, with 4 bases in the middle. Germline CDR1 KGHSH, CDR2 LQKENI. The CDR3 covers 12 residues. The CDR3 coding sequence is TGTGCCAGCTCACCACAGAGCTATGGCTACACCTTC. Encoded protein: CASSPQSYGYTF.

This clonotype occurred many times. The V and J genes are TRBV9 and TRBJ1-1; TRBD1 is a possible D gene (6 bases). This CDR3 region has 15 residues. CDR1 SGDLS and CDR2 YYNGEE come from the germline V gene. Trimming left V 3 bases short and J 4 bases short, with 16 bases between. The CDR3 DNA follows: TGTGCCAGCAGCGAAACAGGGCTTGGAGCCACTGAAGCTTTCTTT. Encoded protein: CASSETGLGATEAFF. Filled out from reference TRBV9 and TRBJ1-1, the complete variable domain reads DSGVTQTPKHLITATGQRVTLRCSPRSGDLSVYWYQQSLDQGLQFLIQYYNGEERAKGNILERFSAQQFPDLHSELNLSSLELGDSALYFCASSETGLGATEAFFGQGTRLTVV.

This clonotype was picked up many times. This chain links TRBV5-1 with TRBJ1-1; unclear D gene. Trimming cost V 0 bases and J 1 base, with 10 bases left between them. Germline CDR1 and CDR2: SGHRS and YFSETQ. The CDR3 is 15 amino acids. CDR3 sequence: CASSLDGTTNTEAFF. The CDR3 nucleotides are TGCGCCAGCAGCTTGGACGGCACGACGAACACTGAAGCTTTCTTT.

This clonotype was counted at least ten times. V gene TRBV24-1 combines with J gene TRBJ2-3, with D possibly TRBD2 on 6 matching bases. V was trimmed by 9 bases and J by 3 bases, leaving 15 bases between them. Germline values: CDR1 KGHDR, CDR2 SFDVKD. The CDR3 extends over 14 amino acids. In DNA form, the CDR3 reads TGTGCCACCGAGGGCGGGGAAGAGACAGATACGCAGTATTTT. It codes for CATEGGEETDTQYF.

This clonotype occurred many times. CDR3 sequence: CASSPGSPADTQYF. In nucleotides, the CDR3 is TGCGCCAGCAGCCCGGGCTCGCCCGCAGATACGCAGTATTTT. The rearrangement links TRBV5-1 to TRBJ2-3; D ambiguous. Germline assignment: CDR1 SGHRS and CDR2 YFSETQ. The V gene lost 4 bases and the J gene lost 4 bases, with 13 bases spanning the gap. This CDR3 is 14 amino acids long.

At least ten counts were recorded for this clonotype. The chain employs TRBV7-9 and TRBJ1-1; 7 positions match TRBD1. Germline V gives CDR1 SEHNR, CDR2 FQNEAQ (reference sequence). With V trimmed by 6 bases and J by 6 bases, 7 bases remained unmatched. This CDR3 has 13 residues. The CDR3: CASSGTERAEAFF. CDR3 DNA: TGTGCCAGCAGTGGGACAGAGCGCGCTGAAGCTTTCTTT.

This clonotype has ten or more counts. This chain uses TRBV7-2 with TRBJ2-7; 8 positions match TRBD2. Per the germline V gene, CDR1 is SGHTA and CDR2 is FQGNSA. The CDR3 runs to 15 residues. With V trimmed by 5 bases and J by 4 bases, 10 bases remained unmatched. CDR3 DNA: TGTGCCAGCAGCACCCGAGGCGGCGGGGGGTACGAGCAGTACTTC. Its translation: CASSTRGGGGYEQYF.

This clonotype was seen ten or more times. V gene TRBV4-1 combines with J gene TRBJ1-1; tentative D call: TRBD1 (5 bases). CDR1 is MGHRA, CDR2 YSYEKL, per germline. The CDR3 totals 14 residues. Trimming took 0 bases from V and 1 from J, leaving 6 bases between them. Here the CDR3 DNA reads TGCGCCAGCAGCCAAGACGACAGGAACACTGAAGCTTTCTTT. As protein: CASSQDDRNTEAFF.

This clonotype was seen repeatedly, ten times or more. The rearrangement joins TRBV2 to TRBJ1-5; no clear D gene. The CDR3 extends over 15 amino acids. CDR1 and CDR2 from the germline V gene are SNHLY and FYNNEI. The V gene lost 1 base and the J gene lost 6 bases, with 13 bases spanning the gap. The CDR3 loop is CASSEGRVARQPQHF. CDR3 DNA: TGTGCCAGCAGTGAAGGCCGGGTCGCCCGTCAGCCCCAGCATTTT.

Many counts were recorded for this clonotype. The chain uses TRBV6-1 and TRBJ1-3; 7 positions agree with TRBD1. Germline CDR1 is MNHNS and CDR2 is SASEGT. The CDR3 runs to 13 residues. V was pared by 6 bases and J by 4 bases, with 3 bases of the junction left unmatched. CDR3 region: CASSGTAGNTIYF. CDR3 bases: TGTGCCAGCAGCGGGACAGCAGGAAACACCATATATTTT.

This clonotype was picked up many times. The V call is TRBV6-1, the J call TRBJ2-7; D may be TRBD2 (6 bases). This CDR3 contains 13 residues. CDR1 and CDR2 from the germline V gene are MNHNS and SASEGT. Trimming pared 7 bases from V and 6 bases from J, leaving 16 bases between. In nucleotides, the CDR3 is TGTGCCAGCACCGAAGTTGTCGGGGGCGAGCAGTACTTC. This translates into CASTEVVGGEQYF.

Many counts were recorded for this clonotype. This chain's CDR3 is CSARDLAGGDTQYF. The CDR3 region has the DNA TGCAGTGCTAGAGATCTAGCGGGGGGAGATACGCAGTATTTT. J is TRBJ2-3 and V is TRBV20-1; 11 positions match TRBD2. The V and J ends lost 0 bases and 5 bases, in that order; junction bases with no gene match: 1. CDR1 and CDR2 (germline): DFQATT, SNEGSKA (reference sequence). This CDR3 is built from 14 residues.

This clonotype was counted many times. The rearrangement uses TRBV25-1 and TRBJ1-2; no clear D. V gave up 4 bases and J gave up 4 bases, with 10 bases separating them. Per germline, CDR1 MGHDK and CDR2 SYGVNS. The CDR3 spans 13 residues. The CDR3 loop is CASSGVGGYGYTF. CDR3 coding DNA: TGTGCCAGCAGTGGGGTGGGCGGCTATGGCTACACCTTC.

This clonotype was seen repeatedly, ten times or more. This chain links TRBV12-3 or TRBV12-4 with TRBJ2-5, with TRBD2 identical over 8 bases. J gave up 5 bases and V 2 bases, and 7 bases lay outside the gene matches. The CDR3 length is 15 residues. CDR3 in amino acids: CASSLLRGGVETQYF. The CDR3 region has the DNA TGTGCCAGCAGTTTATTACGGGGGGGCGTCGAGACCCAGTACTTC.

Turning to this clonotype: It may be a read error: a sequence one base away is much more abundant. The chain is built from TRBV11-2 and TRBJ2-3; D is perhaps TRBD1 (6 bases). CDR1 and CDR2 from the germline V gene are SGHAT and FQNNGV. Deletions cut 5 bases from V and 1 base from J, with 13 bases between. The length of the CDR3 is 15 residues. CDR3 DNA: TGTGCCAGCAGCCCTAAGGGACATGGCACAGATACGCAGTATTTT. Amino acids: CASSPKGHGTDTQYF.

This clonotype was recorded at least ten times. The chain links TRBV5-1 to TRBJ1-1; D possibly corresponds to TRBD1 (6 bases). Germline CDR1 is SGHRS and CDR2 is YFSETQ. This CDR3 has 13 amino acids. V dropped 2 bases and J dropped 6 bases, with 11 bases sitting between them. CDR3 sequence: CASSLWQGPEAFF. The CDR3 DNA is TGCGCCAGCAGCTTATGGCAGGGGCCTGAAGCTTTCTTT.

This clonotype has a count of ten or more. The rearrangement uses TRBV5-1 and TRBJ1-3; tentative D call: TRBD1 (5 bases). CDR1 SGHRS and CDR2 YFSETQ come from the germline V gene. Trimming pared 0 bases from V and 5 bases from J, leaving 15 bases between. CDR3 size: 16 residues. CDR3 sequence reads: CASSLAGQGFRNTIYF. In nucleotides, the CDR3 is TGCGCCAGCAGCTTGGCCGGGCAGGGCTTTCGAAACACCATATATTTT.

This clonotype was counted only a few times. The V gene is TRBV11-2, the J gene TRBJ1-6; D gene ambiguous. The V gene lost 2 bases and the J gene lost 7 bases, with 24 bases spanning the gap. The CDR3 contains 19 residues. CDR1 is SGHAT and CDR2 is FQNNGV in the germline V gene. The CDR3 loop reads CASSLSPGGSSWRNSPLHF. DNA for the CDR3: TGTGCCAGCAGCTTATCCCCGGGAGGATCTTCTTGGAGAAATTCACCCCTCCACTTT.

This clonotype was counted at least ten times. The chain carries TRBV3-1 and TRBJ2-7, with TRBD1 identical over 8 bases. Germline trimming cut 8 bases from V and 5 bases from J; bases unmatched to any gene: 5. The germline gives CDR1 LGHDT, CDR2 YNNKEL (reference sequence). There are 12 residues in the CDR3. The DNA for the CDR3 is TGTGCCAGCGAACAGGGGGGAAACGAGCAGTACTTC. Translated: CASEQGGNEQYF.